The next 24 T cell receptor beta chains were all read from a single sample in a study of T cells after yellow fever vaccination. TCRdb fed the 5' RACE reads into MiXCR, producing one record per CDR3 protein. Of roughly 170,000 distinct CDR3 sequences listed, over 7% are singletons. The sample was CD8+ T cells sorted from PBMCs, taken 45 days after the yellow fever booster vaccination. The receptors come from a man aged 18 to 35 who received the YFV17D yellow fever vaccine.

This clonotype was counted between two and nine times. CDR3 residues: CASSQWGSDTGELFF. CDR3 nucleotides: TGTGCCAGCAGCCAGTGGGGCAGCGACACCGGGGAGCTGTTTTTT. The chain joins TRBV11-2 to TRBJ2-2; perhaps TRBD1 as D (5 bases). The CDR3 sequence is 15 residues long. Trimming stripped 5 bases from V and 3 bases from J, with 13 bases between. Germline CDR1 is SGHAT and CDR2 is FQNNGV.

The chain recombines TRBV13 with TRBJ2-3; TRBD2 matches 7 bases. Germline loops: CDR1 PRHDT, CDR2 FYEKMQ (reference sequence). This CDR3 is 16 amino acids long. With V trimmed by 4 bases and J by 6 bases, 13 bases remained unmatched. The CDR3 nucleotides are TGTGCCAGCAGCTCCGCATATCGTACTAGCGCCGATACGCAGTATTTT. Residues: CASSSAYRTSADTQYF.

This clonotype was recorded many times. V usage is TRBV30 and J usage is TRBJ2-3; no reliable D call. The CDR3 totals 15 residues. Germline V gene data show CDR1 as GTSNPN and CDR2 as SVGIG (reference sequence). V was cut by 0 bases and J by 0 bases, with 10 bases left in between. CDR3 residues: CAWSVGRASTDTQYF. CDR3 sequence (DNA): TGTGCCTGGAGTGTAGGCAGAGCTAGCACAGATACGCAGTATTTT.

This clonotype was seen a handful of times. The chain carries TRBV11-1 and TRBJ1-2; the D gene is possibly TRBD1 (5 bases). V lost 5 bases and J 3 bases, leaving 10 bases between the germline ends. From germline, CDR1 is SGHAT and CDR2 FQDESV (reference sequence). The CDR3 has 13 residues. CDR3 sequence (DNA): TGTGCCAGCAGCCCACAGGTGCACTATGGCTACACCTTC. Translating it yields CASSPQVHYGYTF. The whole variable domain, filled in from reference TRBV11-1 and TRBJ1-2, reads EAEVAQSPRYKITEKSQAVAFWCDPISGHATLYWYRQILGQGPELLVQFQDESVVDDSQLPKDRFSAERLKGVDSTLKIQPAELGDSAMYLCASSPQVHYGYTFGSGTRLTVV.

V gene TRBV7-3 combines with J gene TRBJ1-1, with D unresolved. The germline V gene encodes CDR1 SGHTA and CDR2 FQGTGA. CDR3 size: 15 residues. Trimming cost V 4 bases and J 0 bases, with 12 bases left between them. The CDR3 here is CASSSVTDMNTEAFF. The CDR3 DNA reads as TGTGCCAGCAGCTCTGTGACGGATATGAACACTGAAGCTTTCTTT.

The CDR3 coding sequence is TGTGCCAGCAGTTACGGGGAACTCTACAATGAGCAGTTCTTC. Translation gives CASSYGELYNEQFF. V and J are TRBV27 and TRBJ2-1; D is possibly TRBD2 (5 bases). The CDR3 totals 14 residues. The germline V gene has CDR1 MNHEY and CDR2 SMNVEV (reference sequence). V gave up 4 bases and J gave up 3 bases, with 10 bases separating them.

This clonotype was detected only a few times. The chain joins TRBV12-3 or TRBV12-4 to TRBJ2-2; TRBD1 agrees at 7 bases. The CDR3 sequence is 15 residues long. V shed 6 bases, J shed 4 bases, and the junction held 8 bases outside the gene matches. The CDR3 nucleotides read TGTGCCAGCAGGCGCCGGGACAGTGTCACCGGGGAGCTGTTTTTT. Translated: CASRRRDSVTGELFF.

The chain has TRBV27 and TRBJ2-5; D gene ambiguous. This CDR3 is built from 14 residues. Trimming removed 0 bases from V and 1 base from J, with 6 bases in between. Germline V gives CDR1 MNHEY, CDR2 SMNVEV (reference sequence). The CDR3 loop is CASSLSVGQETQYF. For the CDR3, the DNA is TGTGCCAGCAGTTTATCGGTCGGCCAAGAGACCCAGTACTTC.

V usage is TRBV20-1 and J usage is TRBJ2-5; 7 bases match TRBD2. J gave up 5 bases and V 2 bases, and 11 bases lay outside the gene matches. Germline V gives CDR1 DFQATT, CDR2 SNEGSKA (reference sequence). There are 15 residues in the CDR3. The DNA of the CDR3 is TGCAGTGCTAGACTTGGCGGGGGTGTCTGGGAGACCCAGTACTTC. Protein sequence: CSARLGGGVWETQYF.

There are a few counts of this clonotype. The rearrangement uses TRBV4-2 and TRBJ2-2; D is possibly TRBD2 (5 bases). Trimming cost V 0 bases and J 5 bases, with 10 bases left between them. CDR1 is LGHNA and CDR2 is YNFKEQ in the germline V gene. CDR3 length: 15 residues. The CDR3 region has the DNA TGTGCCAGCAGCCAAGATCTAGAGGGTACCGGGGAGCTGTTTTTT. Amino acid sequence: CASSQDLEGTGELFF.

Many counts were recorded for this clonotype. This rearrangement joins TRBV12-3 or TRBV12-4 to TRBJ2-7; D tentatively reads TRBD1 or TRBD2 (5 bases each). This CDR3 contains 12 residues. Trimming left V 3 bases short and J 2 bases short, with 5 bases between. The CDR3 is CASSLGAYEQYF. The CDR3 DNA reads as TGTGCCAGCAGTTTGGGGGCCTACGAGCAGTACTTC.

This clonotype has more than one count but fewer than ten. V and J are TRBV12-3 or TRBV12-4 and TRBJ2-1, with 9 nucleotides matching TRBD1. This CDR3 spans 15 amino acids. Trimming cost V 3 bases and J 8 bases; bases outside gene matches: 8. The CDR3 nucleotides read TGTGCCAGCAGTTTCTCCGGGACAGGGATTGATGAGCAGTTCTTC. This encodes CASSFSGTGIDEQFF.

At least ten counts were recorded for this clonotype. The chain is built from TRBV7-2 and TRBJ2-7; D possibly corresponds to TRBD2 (6 bases). The CDR3 contains 13 residues. V lost 3 bases and J lost 4, with 10 bases in between. From germline, CDR1 is SGHTA and CDR2 FQGNSA. The CDR3 coding sequence is TGTGCCAGCAGCTTTCATCGGGGGTACGAGCAGTACTTC. Its protein product is CASSFHRGYEQYF.

The chain combines TRBV7-6 with TRBJ2-2, with TRBD1 identical over 9 bases. The CDR3 covers 15 residues. Germline V gene sequence: CDR1 SGHVS, CDR2 FNYEAQ. With 8 bases clipped from V and 6 bases from J, the junction kept 10 bases outside the gene matches. The CDR3 loop is CASGDRVISAGELFF. CDR3 nucleotides: TGTGCCAGCGGGGACAGGGTGATCTCGGCCGGGGAGCTGTTTTTT.

This chain uses TRBV7-9 with TRBJ1-1; 10 bases line up with TRBD1. This CDR3 region has 14 residues. The germline gives CDR1 SEHNR, CDR2 FQNEAQ (reference sequence). The trim removed 6 bases at V and 4 bases at J, leaving 5 bases unmatched. The CDR3 DNA follows: TGTGCCAGCAGTCTGACAGGGGGCTTCACTGAAGCTTTCTTT. Residues: CASSLTGGFTEAFF.

There are a few counts of this clonotype. This chain uses TRBV4-1 with TRBJ1-1, with D uncertain. The CDR3 spans 16 residues. Trimming left V 4 bases short and J 4 bases short, with 19 bases between. Germline V gene lookup returns CDR1 MGHRA and CDR2 YSYEKL. This chain's CDR3 is CASSPPGKVQGTEAFF. DNA of the CDR3: TGCGCCAGCAGCCCCCCTGGGAAGGTTCAAGGCACTGAAGCTTTCTTT.

In its sample, this clonotype was seen many times. The chain is built from TRBV7-9 and TRBJ2-5; 12 bases map to TRBD2. The CDR3 is 18 amino acids. Germline V CDR1 and CDR2: SEHNR, FQNEAQ (reference sequence). With 5 bases clipped from V and 0 bases from J, the junction kept 10 bases outside the gene matches. CDR3: CASSVPAWTSGDQETQYF. CDR3 nucleotide sequence: TGTGCCAGCAGCGTGCCGGCCTGGACTAGCGGGGACCAAGAGACCCAGTACTTC.

In its sample, this clonotype was seen many times. The chain links TRBV7-2 to TRBJ2-7, with 11 bases aligning to TRBD2. There are 16 residues in the CDR3. Germline assignment: CDR1 SGHTA and CDR2 FQGNSA. Trimming cost V 5 bases and J 0 bases; bases outside gene matches: 6. The CDR3 DNA reads as TGTGCCAGCAGCCCATCTAGCGGGGGGAGCTCCTACGAGCAGTACTTC. Translating gives CASSPSSGGSSYEQYF.

This clonotype occurred a few times. The chain employs TRBV11-2 and TRBJ2-4, with 12 bases that match TRBD2. The V segment lost 5 bases and the J segment 2 bases; nucleotides outside the gene matches: 4. Germline V lookup: CDR1 SGHAT, CDR2 FQNNGV. The length of the CDR3 is 16 residues. The CDR3 region is CASSASGGATKNIQYF. CDR3 in DNA: TGTGCCAGCAGCGCTAGCGGGGGGGCGACCAAAAACATTCAGTACTTC.

The chain joins TRBV25-1 to TRBJ2-7, with TRBD1 as a possible D gene (6 bases). CDR3 size: 11 residues. With 1 base removed from V and 12 bases from J, the gap between germline ends came to 10 bases. The germline CDR1 and CDR2 sequences are MGHDK and SYGVNS. The CDR3, as DNA: TGTGCCAGCAGTGAATGGGCAGGGGTGTACTTC. Protein: CASSEWAGVYF.

This clonotype appeared a few times. This chain connects TRBV19 to TRBJ2-1; no clear D. CDR3 size: 13 residues. V shed 4 bases and J shed 7 bases, with 11 bases lying between them. CDR1 LNHDA and CDR2 SQIVND come from the germline V gene (reference sequence). CDR3 DNA: TGTGCCAGTAGTAATTATCACGGGAATGAGCAGTTCTTC. Translated: CASSNYHGNEQFF.

The chain links TRBV6-1 to TRBJ1-3, with D possibly being TRBD1 (5 bases). Germline-derived CDR1 and CDR2 are MNHNS and SASEGT. The V and J ends lost 0 bases and 1 base respectively, with 10 bases between them. The CDR3 length is 16 residues. The CDR3, as DNA: TGTGCCAGCAGTGAAGCGGCAGGGTGGTCTGGAAACACCATATATTTT. Its translation: CASSEAAGWSGNTIYF.

This clonotype occurred many times. The chain joins TRBV4-3 to TRBJ2-7; 9 positions match TRBD2. The CDR3 sequence is 15 residues long. CDR1 and CDR2 from the germline V gene are LGHNA and YSLEER. V gave up 1 base and J gave up 0 bases; unmatched junction bases: 1. The CDR3 is CASSQGGGASYEQYV. DNA for the CDR3: TGCGCCAGCAGCCAAGGCGGGGGGGCCTCCTACGAGCAGTACGTC.

The V gene is TRBV15, the J gene TRBJ2-3; 8 nucleotides agree with TRBD2. The CDR3 runs 15 residues. V lost 0 bases, J lost 1 base, and 0 bases stayed unmatched. The V gene's germline CDR1 is LNHNV and CDR2 YYDKDF (reference sequence). The DNA of the CDR3 is TGTGCCACCAGCAGAGAGCGGGGGGGCACAGATACGCAGTATTTT. Translating it yields CATSRERGGTDTQYF. Looking up the rest from reference TRBV15 and TRBJ2-3 gives the full variable domain: DAMVIQNPRYQVTQFGKPVTLSCSQTLNHNVMYWYQQKSSQAPKLLFHYYDKDFNNEADTPDNFQSRRPNTSFCFLDIRSPGLGDTAMYLCATSRERGGTDTQYFGPGTRLTVL.